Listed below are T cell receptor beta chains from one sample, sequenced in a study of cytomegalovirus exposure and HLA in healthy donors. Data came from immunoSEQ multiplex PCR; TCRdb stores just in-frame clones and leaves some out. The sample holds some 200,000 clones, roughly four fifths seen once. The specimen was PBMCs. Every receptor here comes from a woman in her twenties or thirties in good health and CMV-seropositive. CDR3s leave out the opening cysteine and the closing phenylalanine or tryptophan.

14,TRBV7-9,ASSLGGGRAVREQY
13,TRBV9,ASSVASGQVREQF
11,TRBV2,ASTEQNTGELF
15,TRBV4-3,ASSQVLGPLENSPLH
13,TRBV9,ASSGRDRGLYGYT
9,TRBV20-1,SARDHYEQY
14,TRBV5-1,ASSSGDSARTHEQF
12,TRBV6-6,ASRGHPQQKTQY
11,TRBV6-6,ASCLSSYNEQF
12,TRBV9,ASSVMTSADEQF
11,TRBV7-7,ASSPRTGLTQY
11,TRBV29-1,SVAGTDPNTIY
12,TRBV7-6,ASSPKPGEETQY
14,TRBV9,ASSAFPQAHAYEQY
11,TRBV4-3,ASSQDRGYEQY